A selection of T cell receptor beta chains follows, all from one sample in a study of blood T cells in healthy people across ages. Each CDR3 protein gets one entry after TCRdb re-called the 5' RACE reads with MiXCR. The table has fewer than 1,200,000 distinct CDR3 sequences, approximately 25% seen once. In addition, the sample was reused for a study of T cells of mothers and their children.

Input material: blood. The receptors were gathered from a girl aged 2 to 10 in good health. The CDR3 runs from the conserved cysteine through the conserved F or W. Each record gives: V gene, CDR3 length, J gene, clone size, D gene, CDR3 DNA, CDR3 protein. D genes are given only for firm matches. Expanded clones get a size class; other rows say once, few or many, or leave the size out.

v_gene: TRBV12-5
len: 11
j_gene: TRBJ1-3
abundance: -
d_gene: -
CDR3nt: TGTGCTAGTGGTTTAGTGGACACCATATATTTT
CDR3aa: CASGLVDTIYF

v_gene: TRBV29-1
len: 14
j_gene: TRBJ1-2
abundance: -
d_gene: -
CDR3nt: TGCAGCGTTGAGTGGTGGGAAACTAACTATGGCTACACCTTC
CDR3aa: CSVEWWETNYGYTF

v_gene: TRBV5-1
len: 14
j_gene: TRBJ2-5
abundance: -
d_gene: -
CDR3nt: TGCGCCACCAGATCCGGGATATACCAAGAGACCCAGTACTTC
CDR3aa: CATRSGIYQETQYF

v_gene: TRBV5-1
len: 14
j_gene: TRBJ1-4
abundance: -
d_gene: -
CDR3nt: TGCGCCAGCAGTTTCGAAGGGTTTGGGGAAAAACTGTTTTTT
CDR3aa: CASSFEGFGEKLFF

v_gene: TRBV7-2
len: 14
j_gene: TRBJ2-7
abundance: few
d_gene: -
CDR3nt: TGTGCCAGCAGCGCGGGGCCATATCCCTACGAGCAGTACTTC
CDR3aa: CASSAGPYPYEQYF

v_gene: TRBV20-1
len: 15
j_gene: TRBJ2-5
abundance: -
d_gene: TRBD2
CDR3nt: TGCAGTGCCGGACCACTACTAGCGGCCCAAGAGACCCAGCACTTC
CDR3aa: CSAGPLLAAQETQHF

v_gene: TRBV6-5
len: 15
j_gene: TRBJ2-3
abundance: few
d_gene: TRBD1
CDR3nt: TGTGCCAGCAGTCTCGACGGGACAGCAACAGATACGCAGTATTTT
CDR3aa: CASSLDGTATDTQYF

v_gene: TRBV29-1
len: 16
j_gene: TRBJ2-5
abundance: few
d_gene: -
CDR3nt: TGCAGCGTTGCGTCACATGTGGCTCCGGGGCAAGAGACCCAGTACTTC
CDR3aa: CSVASHVAPGQETQYF

v_gene: TRBV27
len: 14
j_gene: TRBJ1-4
abundance: -
d_gene: TRBD1
CDR3nt: TGTGCCAGCAGTTTTGGGACAGAAGGTGAAAAACTGTTTTTT
CDR3aa: CASSFGTEGEKLFF

v_gene: TRBV11-2
len: 16
j_gene: TRBJ2-1
abundance: -
d_gene: TRBD1
CDR3nt: TGTGCCAGCAGCTTAGCAGGGGGCAGGGGGATCAATGAGCAGTTCTTC
CDR3aa: CASSLAGGRGINEQFF

v_gene: TRBV9
len: 13
j_gene: TRBJ1-2
abundance: -
d_gene: -
CDR3nt: TGTGCCAGCAGCGTTTATGACTATGTGGGCTACACCTTC
CDR3aa: CASSVYDYVGYTF

v_gene: TRBV29-1
len: 13
j_gene: TRBJ2-7
abundance: few
d_gene: TRBD2
CDR3nt: TGCAGCGTCCACGATCGGGGGGGTTACGAGCAGTACTTC
CDR3aa: CSVHDRGGYEQYF

v_gene: TRBV7-9
len: 16
j_gene: TRBJ1-4
abundance: -
d_gene: -
CDR3nt: TGTGCCAGCAGCCTGGTGGGGCCCGCAACTAATGAAAAACTGTTTTTT
CDR3aa: CASSLVGPATNEKLFF

v_gene: TRBV7-9
len: 14
j_gene: TRBJ2-7
abundance: -
d_gene: -
CDR3nt: TGTGCCAGCAGCTTGGGACAAAGGGCCTACGAGCAGTACTTC
CDR3aa: CASSLGQRAYEQYF

v_gene: TRBV10-3
len: 14
j_gene: TRBJ2-5
abundance: -
d_gene: -
CDR3nt: TGTGCCATCCGAGAGGGTAGGGTTCAAGAGACCCAGTACTTC
CDR3aa: CAIREGRVQETQYF

v_gene: TRBV4-1
len: 14
j_gene: TRBJ1-2
abundance: -
d_gene: -
CDR3nt: TGCGCCAGCAGCCCCCCGGGACTTGAGGTTGGCTACACCTTC
CDR3aa: CASSPPGLEVGYTF

v_gene: TRBV9
len: 15
j_gene: TRBJ2-1
abundance: few
d_gene: -
CDR3nt: TGTGCCAGCAGCGTAGAGAGGGGGTACGGGGATGAGCAGTTCTTC
CDR3aa: CASSVERGYGDEQFF

v_gene: TRBV28
len: 13
j_gene: TRBJ2-5
abundance: many
d_gene: -
CDR3nt: TGTGCCAGCAGTTTAGAAGGGGAAGAGACCCAGTACTTC
CDR3aa: CASSLEGEETQYF

v_gene: TRBV10-3
len: 14
j_gene: TRBJ2-3
abundance: once
d_gene: -
CDR3nt: TGTGCCATCGGGGCGGATCGAGACACAGATACGCAGTATTTT
CDR3aa: CAIGADRDTDTQYF

v_gene: TRBV13
len: 13
j_gene: TRBJ1-2
abundance: few
d_gene: TRBD1
CDR3nt: TGTGCCAGCAGCTCGGGGACAGTCTATGGCTACACCTTC
CDR3aa: CASSSGTVYGYTF

v_gene: TRBV20-1
len: 20
j_gene: TRBJ2-1
abundance: -
d_gene: TRBD2
CDR3nt: TGCAGTGCGCCTTCTCGGGCTAGCGGGAGCCCCTCCAGCTCCTACAATGAGCAGTTCTTC
CDR3aa: CSAPSRASGSPSSSYNEQFF

v_gene: TRBV6-5
len: 15
j_gene: TRBJ2-3
abundance: -
d_gene: -
CDR3nt: TGTGCCAGCAGTTACTTGGGCATCCGAACAGATACGCAGTATTTT
CDR3aa: CASSYLGIRTDTQYF

v_gene: TRBV4-2
len: 14
j_gene: TRBJ1-1
abundance: few
d_gene: TRBD1
CDR3nt: TGTGCCAGCGGGCACGACAGGGCGAACACTGAAGCTTTCTTT
CDR3aa: CASGHDRANTEAFF

v_gene: TRBV28
len: 15
j_gene: TRBJ2-7
abundance: few
d_gene: -
CDR3nt: TGTGCCAGCAGTTCCTCAGTAGTCAGCAACTACGAGCAGTACTTC
CDR3aa: CASSSSVVSNYEQYF

v_gene: TRBV29-1
len: 14
j_gene: TRBJ2-5
abundance: few
d_gene: -
CDR3nt: TGCAGCGTCTCGGGCGGGAAGGTGGGTGAGACCCAGTACTTC
CDR3aa: CSVSGGKVGETQYF

v_gene: TRBV5-6
len: 17
j_gene: TRBJ1-4
abundance: few
d_gene: -
CDR3nt: TGTGCCAGCAGCTTGGTTCGAGCTTTTGCAACTAATGAAAAACTGTTTTTT
CDR3aa: CASSLVRAFATNEKLFF

v_gene: TRBV18
len: 17
j_gene: TRBJ2-5
abundance: many
d_gene: -
CDR3nt: TGTGCCAGCTCACCACCGCAACTAGGCTCCTTTGGAGAGACCCAGTACTTC
CDR3aa: CASSPPQLGSFGETQYF

v_gene: TRBV28
len: 16
j_gene: TRBJ2-7
abundance: -
d_gene: TRBD2
CDR3nt: TGTGCCAGCAGCCTCCGCCCGGGAGGAAGCTCCTACGAGCAGTACTTC
CDR3aa: CASSLRPGGSSYEQYF

v_gene: TRBV7-3
len: 16
j_gene: TRBJ2-5
abundance: -
d_gene: TRBD2
CDR3nt: TGTGCCAGCAGCTTAATCGGGGGGGTTTACCAAGAGACCCAGTACTTC
CDR3aa: CASSLIGGVYQETQYF

v_gene: TRBV7-2
len: 17
j_gene: TRBJ2-3
abundance: few
d_gene: -
CDR3nt: TGTGCCAGCAGCTACCGGAGTAGTGGGTTAAGCACAGATACGCAGTATTTT
CDR3aa: CASSYRSSGLSTDTQYF

v_gene: TRBV29-1
len: 12
j_gene: TRBJ2-5
abundance: -
d_gene: -
CDR3nt: TGCAGCGACATAGGGGCTGAAGAGACCCAGTACTTC
CDR3aa: CSDIGAEETQYF

v_gene: TRBV9
len: 14
j_gene: TRBJ2-7
abundance: few
d_gene: -
CDR3nt: TGTGCCAGCAGCGATCGAGCCGGGTTAGACGAGCAGTACTTC
CDR3aa: CASSDRAGLDEQYF

v_gene: TRBV3-1
len: 14
j_gene: TRBJ1-2
abundance: few
d_gene: -
CDR3nt: TGTGCCAGCAGCCAGGCTTCGCTCGACTATGGCTACACCTTC
CDR3aa: CASSQASLDYGYTF

v_gene: TRBV11-2
len: 15
j_gene: TRBJ1-2
abundance: few
d_gene: -
CDR3nt: TGTGCCAGCAGCCCCAGGGTCGGGTCAGACTATGGCTACACCTTC
CDR3aa: CASSPRVGSDYGYTF

v_gene: TRBV7-9
len: 14
j_gene: TRBJ2-7
abundance: few
d_gene: -
CDR3nt: TGTGCCAGCAGCACAGAAGTGGGAACCTACGAGCAGTACTTC
CDR3aa: CASSTEVGTYEQYF